The TCR beta chain under discussion was sequenced for a study of a mutant IDH1 vaccine in newly diagnosed glioma. Here immunoSEQ multiplex PCR was the method, and the copy in TCRdb shows in-frame clones only, minus some. The table lists about 66,000 clones, 80% to 90% of them singletons. Specified time point: baseline, week 1 (first vaccination visit). Treatment given: pre-vaccination baseline after standard-of-care therapy. As concerns this clone: Its cognate antigen is unknown.

The study's findings and limits: Vaccination elicited immune responses in 93.3% of patients.

Germline V gene data show CDR1 as MGHDK and CDR2 as SYGVNS. The CDR3 totals 12 residues. V lost 2 bases and J lost 10, with 9 bases in between. The clonotype originates from a man aged 25-45 years with glioma. Source: PBMCs, taken from a glioma patient treated with radiotherapy, temozolomide or both. The rearrangement links TRBV25-1 to TRBJ2-1; the D is unclear. CDR3 DNA: TGTGCCAGCAGTGAAAGTGGACGGGAGCAGTTCTTC. It encodes CASSESGREQFF.